The 5 T cell receptor beta chains in this list originate from one sample, sequenced in a study of T cell repertoires in cytomegalovirus infection. TCRdb ran MiXCR on the reads and lists one entry per CDR3 protein. The sample gives around 900,000 distinct CDR3 sequences, around 31% of which show up once; roughly 13% is in the top ten. These receptors have no known antigen. Specimen: cultured CD8+ T cells from PBMCs, collected from culture after CMV antigen stimulation. Receptor source: a human donor in good health (CMV status not recorded). Some clones in this sample may be carry-over from other donors' samples.

This clonotype turned up a few times. The chain combines TRBV11-1 with TRBJ2-1; perhaps TRBD2 as D (7 bases). The CDR3 length is 14 residues. Germline V gene lookup returns CDR1 SGHAT and CDR2 FQDESV (reference sequence). The V end was cut by 5 bases, the J end by 5 bases, with 13 bases between. CDR3 loop: CASSPAGADNEQFF. The CDR3 nucleotides are TGTGCCAGCAGCCCTGCGGGGGCCGACAATGAGCAGTTCTTC. Using reference TRBV11-1 and TRBJ2-1 for the parts outside the CDR3, the full variable domain is EAEVAQSPRYKITEKSQAVAFWCDPISGHATLYWYRQILGQGPELLVQFQDESVVDDSQLPKDRFSAERLKGVDSTLKIQPAELGDSAMYLCASSPAGADNEQFFGPGTRLTVL.

The chain recombines TRBV18 with TRBJ2-2, with 8 positions matching TRBD2. The CDR3 is made up of 17 amino acids. Trimming cost V 8 bases and J 1 base; bases outside gene matches: 12. Germline CDR1 KGHSH, CDR2 LQKENI. For the CDR3, the DNA is TGTGCCAGCCCAGGTGATGCGGGGGGACTGAACACCGGGGAGCTGTTTTTT. Protein: CASPGDAGGLNTGELFF.

Concerning this clonotype: A read error may account for a junction end that differs from germline. This chain connects TRBV11-3 to TRBJ2-1, with 7 bases fitting TRBD2. Germline-derived CDR1 and CDR2 are SGHNT and YENEEA. The CDR3 is made up of 15 amino acids. The CDR3 spells CVSSTWEGANNEQFF. As DNA, the CDR3 is TGTGTCAGCAGCACCTGGGAGGGCGCCAACAATGAGCAGTTCTTC.

The table lists this clonotype with many counts. This chain connects TRBV7-8 to TRBJ2-7; D is unresolved. Germline V gene data show CDR1 as SGHVS and CDR2 as FQNEAQ. The germline V and J ends were trimmed by 1 base and 1 base, with 11 bases remaining between them. The CDR3 is 15 amino acids. CDR3 sequence: CASSLEATSSYEQYF. In nucleotides, the CDR3 is TGTGCCAGCAGCTTAGAGGCTACGAGTTCCTACGAGCAGTACTTC.

The chain carries TRBV7-9 and TRBJ1-4; D is unclear. The CDR3 is made up of 14 amino acids. V was pared by 6 bases and J by 8 bases, with 16 bases between. Germline CDR1 reads SEHNR; CDR2 reads FQNEAQ (reference sequence). The CDR3 DNA reads as TGTGCCAGCAGGGACCTTGGACTCGGAGAAAAACTGTTTTTT. Protein sequence: CASRDLGLGEKLFF. The whole variable domain, filled in from reference TRBV7-9 and TRBJ1-4, reads DTGVSQNPRHKITKRGQNVTFRCDPISEHNRLYWYRQTLGQGPEFLTYFQNEAQLEKSRLLSDRFSAERPKGSFSTLEIQRTEQGDSAMYLCASRDLGLGEKLFFGSGTQLSVL.